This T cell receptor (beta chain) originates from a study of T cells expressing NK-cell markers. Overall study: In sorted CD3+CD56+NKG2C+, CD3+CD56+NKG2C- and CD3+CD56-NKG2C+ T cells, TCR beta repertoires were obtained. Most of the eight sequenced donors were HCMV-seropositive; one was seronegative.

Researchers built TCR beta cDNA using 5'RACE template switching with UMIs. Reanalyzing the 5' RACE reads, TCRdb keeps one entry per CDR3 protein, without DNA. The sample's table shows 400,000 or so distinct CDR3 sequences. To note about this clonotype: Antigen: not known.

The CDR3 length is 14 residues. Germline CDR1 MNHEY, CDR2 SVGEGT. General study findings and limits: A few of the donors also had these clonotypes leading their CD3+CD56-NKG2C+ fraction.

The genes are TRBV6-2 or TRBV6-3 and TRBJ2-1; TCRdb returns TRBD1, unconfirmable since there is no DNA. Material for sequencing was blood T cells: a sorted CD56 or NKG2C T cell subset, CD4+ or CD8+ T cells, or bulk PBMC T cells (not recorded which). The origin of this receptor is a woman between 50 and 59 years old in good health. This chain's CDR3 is CASSSRRDVDEQFF.